Listed here are 16 T cell receptor beta chains from one sample, sequenced in a study of Ad26.COV2.S vaccination and SARS-CoV-2 variants. Treatment meaning: around 19 received Ad26.COV2.S at low or high dose, single or two shots; about five received placebo; per-sample allocation not given. Repertoires come from day 63 after the first vaccine or placebo injection. TCRdb's table, derived via immunoSEQ multiplex PCR, lists solely in-frame clones and lacks some. The table includes 430,000 or so clones, nearly 90% detected once. Sequences were derived from peripheral blood, sampled in a trial of Ad26.COV2.S vaccine versus placebo. Receptors originate from a person aged 18-65 years who received the Ad26.COV2.S COVID-19 vaccine or a placebo.

The rearrangement links TRBV9 to TRBJ2-1; perhaps TRBD2 as D (6 bases). Trimming took off 3 bases at V and 2 bases at J, with 15 bases between the two ends. CDR3 size: 16 residues. Germline loops: CDR1 SGDLS, CDR2 YYNGEE. The CDR3 DNA reads as TGTGCCAGCAGCGCCCGTCTAGCGCAAGCCTACAATGAGCAGTTCTTC. Translating gives CASSARLAQAYNEQFF.

The V and J genes are TRBV13 and TRBJ1-2; D unclear. Germline CDR1 and CDR2: PRHDT and FYEKMQ (reference sequence). V lost 6 bases, J lost 10 bases, and 12 bases lay in between. The CDR3 has 11 residues. The CDR3 spells CASSGQAPYTF. As DNA, the CDR3 is TGTGCCAGCAGTGGGCAGGCTCCCTACACCTTC.

Only one count was recorded for this clone. The gene calls are TRBV5-1 and TRBJ1-2, with TRBD1 as a possible D gene (6 bases). The germline gives CDR1 SGHRS, CDR2 YFSETQ. The CDR3 length is 14 residues. Trimming removed 5 bases from V and 2 bases from J, with 13 bases in between. CDR3 coding DNA: TGCGCCAGCAGTTCGCTAGGGGGGAACTATGGCTACACCTTC. This codes for CASSSLGGNYGYTF. Full variable domain (remainder filled in from reference TRBV5-1 and TRBJ1-2): KAGVTQTPRYLIKTRGQQVTLSCSPISGHRSVSWYQQTPGQGLQFLFEYFSETQRNKGNFPGRFSGRQFSNSRSEMNVSTLELGDSALYLCASSSLGGNYGYTFGSGTRLTVV.

The chain carries TRBV10-3 and TRBJ1-1; a weak D match, TRBD1 (5 bases). Germline CDR1 is ENHRY and CDR2 is SYGVKD. The CDR3 has 17 amino acids. Trimming took off 6 bases at V and 0 bases at J, with 20 bases between the two ends. The DNA of the CDR3 is TGTGCCATCAGGAGTACGACGGGGAGGGGAGTGAACACTGAAGCTTTCTTT. This encodes CAIRSTTGRGVNTEAFF.

This clone was seen once. The V gene is TRBV5-1, the J gene TRBJ1-4; no clear D gene. Germline assignment: CDR1 SGHRS and CDR2 YFSETQ. CDR3 length: 14 amino acids. V was pared by 1 base and J by 4 bases, with 8 bases between. CDR3 nucleotide sequence: TGCGCCAGCAGCTTGCAAGGAGTTAATGAAAAACTGTTTTTT. This gives the protein CASSLQGVNEKLFF.

The gene calls are TRBV19 and TRBJ2-7; possible D gene TRBD1, 6 bases. The V and J ends lost 6 bases and 2 bases respectively, with 14 bases between them. The germline CDR1 and CDR2 sequences are LNHDA and SQIVND (reference sequence). The CDR3 sequence is 14 residues long. In nucleotides, the CDR3 is TGTGCCAGTAGGGTTAGCACAGGGACCTACGAGCAGTACTTC. Its translation: CASRVSTGTYEQYF.

The chain combines TRBV5-1 with TRBJ2-1; 9 nucleotides match TRBD1. V was pared by 0 bases and J by 9 bases, with 10 bases of the junction left unmatched. The CDR3 is 16 amino acids. The germline gives CDR1 SGHRS, CDR2 YFSETQ. This CDR3 is CASSLGGQGESVEQFF. CDR3 sequence (DNA): TGCGCCAGCAGCTTGGGGGGACAGGGAGAGTCAGTTGAGCAGTTCTTC.

This clone has just one count. V usage is TRBV6-6 and J usage is TRBJ1-5; D is undetermined. V gave up 5 bases and J gave up 0 bases, with 8 bases separating them. Germline V gives CDR1 MNHNY, CDR2 SVGAGI (reference sequence). This CDR3 contains 14 residues. CDR3 protein: CASSGAVSNQPQHF. The CDR3 DNA is TGTGCCAGCAGTGGCGCTGTTAGCAATCAGCCCCAGCATTTT.

The genes are TRBV3-1 (or the pseudogene TRBV3-2) and TRBJ1-4; D is undetermined. Germline assignment: CDR1 LGHDT and CDR2 YNNKEL (reference sequence). This CDR3 is built from 15 residues. With 5 bases removed from V and 3 bases from J, the gap between germline ends came to 13 bases. The CDR3 sequence: CASSANGRANEKLFF. CDR3 bases: TGTGCCAGCAGCGCAAACGGGAGAGCTAATGAAAAACTGTTTTTT.

J is TRBJ1-5 and V is TRBV28; D remains unclear. V lost 7 bases and J lost 7, with 11 bases in between. Germline loops: CDR1 MDHEN, CDR2 SYDVKM. The CDR3 spans 12 residues. CDR3 sequence reads: CASMGGLQPQHF. CDR3 bases: TGTGCCAGCATGGGTGGGTTACAGCCCCAGCATTTT.

Comment on this clone: The identical CDR3 is also encoded by other nucleotide sequences in the sample. The chain is built from TRBV27 and TRBJ2-3, with TRBD2 matching over 9 bases. The CDR3 covers 15 residues. CDR1 is MNHEY, CDR2 SMNVEV, per germline (reference sequence). The trim removed 4 bases at V and 1 base at J, leaving 3 bases unmatched. The CDR3 here is CASSSRLAGTDTQYF. CDR3 coding DNA: TGTGCCAGCAGTTCCCGACTAGCGGGCACAGATACGCAGTATTTT.

This clone showed up just once. J is TRBJ1-2 and V is TRBV12-5; possible D gene TRBD1, 5 bases. This CDR3 has 14 amino acids. The germline V and J ends were trimmed by 0 bases and 4 bases, with 9 bases remaining between them. Germline V gene lookup returns CDR1 LGHNT and CDR2 FRNRAP. The chain's CDR3 is CASGLVSGSYGYTF. CDR3 nucleotides: TGTGCTAGTGGTTTGGTTTCAGGGAGCTATGGCTACACCTTC.

The J gene is TRBJ1-6, the V gene TRBV27; D might be TRBD1 (5 bases). Between the trimmed V and J ends, which lost 6 bases and 13 bases, there was a span of 34 bases. The CDR3 has 19 amino acids. The V gene's germline CDR1 is MNHEY and CDR2 SMNVEV (reference sequence). The chain's CDR3 is CASSQLVGGEGFIIHPLHF. The CDR3 nucleotides are TGTGCCAGCAGCCAACTGGTGGGGGGGGAAGGTTTTATAATTCACCCCCTCCACTTT.

This clone was seen a single time. The rearrangement joins TRBV6-5 to TRBJ1-5, with D maybe TRBD1 (5 bases). From germline, CDR1 is MNHEY and CDR2 SVGAGI. The ends were cut back, 6 bases at V and 0 bases at J, with 9 bases in the middle. The CDR3 extends over 14 amino acids. This CDR3 reads CASSRGGSNQPQHF. The CDR3 DNA sequence: TGTGCCAGCAGCCGGGGGGGTAGCAATCAGCCCCAGCATTTT.

This clone was counted a single time. The rearrangement uses TRBV13 and TRBJ2-3; 7 positions match TRBD2. Trimming cost V 3 bases and J 1 base; bases outside gene matches: 4. The germline CDR1 and CDR2 sequences are PRHDT and FYEKMQ (reference sequence). The CDR3 length is 15 residues. CDR3 DNA sequence: TGTGCCAGCAGCTTTGGTCTAGCGGGCACAGATACGCAGTATTTT. This sequence encodes CASSFGLAGTDTQYF.

J is TRBJ2-7 and V is TRBV4-1, with 8 nucleotides matching TRBD1. This CDR3 comprises 18 residues. Germline lookup yields CDR1 MGHRA and CDR2 YSYEKL. After removal of 3 bases from V and 0 bases from J, the junction contained 13 bases not matched to a gene. DNA of the CDR3: TGCGCCAGCAGCCACCTACTAGGCGGACAGGGCCTCTCCTACGAGCAGTACTTC. It translates to CASSHLLGGQGLSYEQYF.